This entry is about one TCR beta chain. What it binds is not known. Sequencing was performed with immunoSEQ multiplex PCR; in TCRdb, only in-frame clones are kept and a portion is missing. There are under 250,000 clones in the sample; less than 85% occur only once, and 5.5% to 7% lies in the top ten. This specimen belongs to a study of cytomegalovirus exposure and HLA in healthy donors. Study-level results: The study listed approximately 160 cytomegalovirus-associated TCR beta chains.

There are 15 residues in the CDR3. With V trimmed by 1 base and J by 7 bases, 5 bases remained unmatched. CDR1 SGHAT and CDR2 FQNNGV come from the germline V gene. The TCR sequence derives from a woman between 18 and 29 years old in good health and CMV-seronegative. The material sequenced was PBMCs. The chain is built from TRBV11-2 and TRBJ2-7, with 12 bases identical to TRBD1. CDR3 coding DNA: TGTGCCAGCAGCTTAGTCTGGGACAGGGGGCGTGAGCAGTACTTC. It is translated as CASSLVWDRGREQYF.